This entry lists 6 T cell receptor beta chains sequenced from one sample in a study of Ad26.COV2.S vaccination and SARS-CoV-2 variants. The assay was immunoSEQ multiplex PCR, and TCRdb's table has in-frame clones only and misses some. The table has some 350,000 clones, 70% to 90% seen once. Specified treatment: around 19 received Ad26.COV2.S at low or high dose, single or two shots; 5 received placebo; per-sample allocation not given. Collection of the samples took place on day 63 after the first injection of vaccine or placebo. Sample: peripheral blood, taken in a trial of Ad26.COV2.S vaccine versus placebo. These receptor sequences come from a person between 18 and 65 years old who received the Ad26.COV2.S COVID-19 vaccine or a placebo.

The chain joins TRBV18 to TRBJ1-2; possibly TRBD1 for D (5 bases). Germline V lookup: CDR1 KGHSH, CDR2 LQKENI. The CDR3 consists of 13 residues. The V and J ends lost 6 bases and 4 bases respectively, with 12 bases between them. CDR3 sequence: CASSQGDSYGYTF. The CDR3 coding sequence is TGTGCCAGCTCCCAGGGCGACAGCTATGGCTACACCTTC.

This chain connects TRBV10-1 to TRBJ2-7; 10 bases fit TRBD2. This CDR3 contains 16 residues. V lost 1 base and J lost 0; bases outside the gene matches: 3. CDR1 is WNHNN and CDR2 is SYGVQD in the germline V gene (reference sequence). The CDR3 DNA reads as TGCGCCAGCAGTGAGTTCTTAGCGGGGGGCTCCTACGAGCAGTACTTC. It yields the protein CASSEFLAGGSYEQYF.

CDR3 nucleotides: TGTGCCAGTCGGTACGGACAGCATAATGAAAAACTGTTTTTT. It specifies CASRYGQHNEKLFF. V and J are TRBV18 and TRBJ1-4; tentatively, D is TRBD1 (6 bases). The germline V gene encodes CDR1 KGHSH and CDR2 LQKENI. The CDR3 loop spans 14 amino acids. V was clipped by 9 bases and J by 4 bases, with 15 bases between them.

The chain is built from TRBV3-1 (or the pseudogene TRBV3-2) and TRBJ2-7; TRBD2 matches at 10 bases. CDR3 length: 15 residues. Per the germline V gene, CDR1 is LGHDT and CDR2 is YNNKEL (reference sequence). The junction had 4 bases not matched to a gene; V was cut back by 2 bases and J by 3 bases. CDR3 in DNA: TGTGCCAGCAGCCAATTTCTAGCGGGAGTCTACGAGCAGTACTTC. It codes for CASSQFLAGVYEQYF.

This clone was seen a handful of times. The CDR3, as DNA: TGTGCCAGCAGCGTAGGGACAGGGGGTCTGGAAAAACTGTTTTTT. This sequence encodes CASSVGTGGLEKLFF. V usage is TRBV9 and J usage is TRBJ1-4; TRBD1 aligns across 10 bases. Germline CDR1 is SGDLS and CDR2 is YYNGEE. Trimming cost V 0 bases and J 8 bases; bases outside gene matches: 4. The CDR3 sequence is 15 residues long.

CDR3 residues: CASSPMTGADTQYF. For the CDR3, the DNA is TGTGCCAGCTCACCAATGACAGGGGCAGATACGCAGTATTTT. This chain uses TRBV18 with TRBJ2-3; TRBD1 matches 8 bases. V lost 2 bases to trimming and J lost 4 bases; unmatched junction nucleotides: 2. The CDR3 sequence is 14 residues long. CDR1 KGHSH and CDR2 LQKENI come from the germline V gene.